This TCR beta chain stems from a study of chronic HIV infection and antiretroviral therapy. This clonotype was seen more than once but under ten times. TCRdb re-derived calls from the 5' RACE reads in MiXCR, one entry per CDR3 protein. The sample lists just over 30,000 distinct CDR3 sequences, 8% to 10% occurring once. Germline assignment: CDR1 MGHRA and CDR2 YSYEKL. V was clipped by 0 bases and J by 4 bases, with 9 bases between them. This CDR3 has 14 amino acids. The sample was peripheral blood. The rearrangement links TRBV4-1 to TRBJ1-2; D is possibly TRBD1 (5 bases). This sequence originates from an adult who had HIV and had not received antiretroviral therapy, or was an uninfected healthy control (not recorded which). The CDR3 loop is CASSQERGTYGYTF. For the CDR3, the DNA is TGCGCCAGCAGCCAAGAACGCGGGACCTATGGCTACACCTTC.